This is a list of T cell receptor beta chains from one sample in a study of shared clonotypes between healthy human individuals. Method: immunoSEQ multiplex PCR; TCRdb's copy keeps in-frame clones and lacks some. The sample lists roughly 2,300,000 clones, 80% to 95% seen once, with around 0.4% in the top ten. The specimen sequenced was naive CD4+ T cells from PBMCs. Receptors were obtained from a man in his late teens or twenties in good health. Some clones in this sample may be carry-over from other donors' samples. Each CDR3 is given with its conserved first and last residue. The order of the fields is J gene, V gene, D gene, CDR3 protein, CDR3 DNA. D genes are given only for firm matches.

TRBJ1-2	TRBV28	NA	CASTQANYGYTF	TGTGCCAGCACCCAAGCTAACTATGGCTACACCTTC
TRBJ2-1	TRBV19	TRBD1	CASTGGQRYNEQFF	TGTGCCAGTACAGGGGGCCAGCGCTACAATGAGCAGTTCTTC
TRBJ2-5	TRBV5-1	NA	CASSFSGQRALQETQYF	TGCGCCAGCAGCTTCTCAGGCCAGCGGGCACTTCAAGAGACCCAGTACTTC
TRBJ2-6	TRBV2	TRBD1	CASTRGDRSGANVLTF	TGTGCCAGCACCCGAGGGGACAGATCTGGGGCCAACGTCCTGACTTTC
TRBJ1-5	TRBV16	NA	CASSPGTNQPQHF	TGTGCCAGCAGCCCGGGCACCAATCAGCCCCAGCATTTT
TRBJ2-6	TRBV7-9	TRBD1	CASSARTGPRGANVLTF	TGTGCCAGCAGCGCGCGGACAGGTCCCCGTGGGGCCAACGTCCTGACTTTC
TRBJ2-7	TRBV5-1	NA	CASSLVLVGYEQYF	TGCGCCAGCAGCTTGGTACTAGTCGGGTACGAGCAGTACTTC
TRBJ2-3	TRBV9	NA	CASSVGQPSTDTQYF	TGTGCCAGCAGCGTAGGGCAGCCTAGCACAGATACGCAGTATTTT
TRBJ1-1	TRBV11-3	NA	CASALHGFF	TGTGCCAGCGCCCTACACGGTTTCTTT
TRBJ1-5	TRBV6-5	NA	CASSETHSNQPQHF	TGTGCCAGCAGTGAAACTCATAGCAATCAGCCCCAGCATTTT